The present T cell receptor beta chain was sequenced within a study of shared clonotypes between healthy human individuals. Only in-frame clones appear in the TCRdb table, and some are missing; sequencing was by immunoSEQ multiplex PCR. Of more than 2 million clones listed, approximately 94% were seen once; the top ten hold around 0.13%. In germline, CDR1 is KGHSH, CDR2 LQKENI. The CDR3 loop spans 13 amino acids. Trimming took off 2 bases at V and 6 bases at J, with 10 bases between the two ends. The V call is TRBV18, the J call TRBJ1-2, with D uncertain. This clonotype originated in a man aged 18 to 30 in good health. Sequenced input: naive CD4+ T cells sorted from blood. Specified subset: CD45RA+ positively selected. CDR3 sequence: CASSPNQLDGYTF. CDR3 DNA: TGTGCCAGCTCACCAAATCAGTTGGATGGCTACACCTTC.